Each of the 29 T cell receptor beta chains below was sequenced from the same sample in a study of T-cell reconstitution after alpha-beta-depleted transplantation in children. Unique molecular identifiers were incorporated during preparation of the TCRbeta library. MiXCR, run by TCRdb on the PCR reads, gives a single entry per CDR3 protein. The data show about 500,000 distinct CDR3 sequences, 30% to 35% seen once. The sequencing used PBMCs from the stem cell graft donor, collected from the stem cell graft. The receptors were gathered from a human donor who donated a stem cell graft to a child with aplastic anemia.

The chain employs TRBV2 and TRBJ2-1, with a tentative D call TRBD2 (5 bases). Germline CDR1 SNHLY, CDR2 FYNNEI. This CDR3 comprises 15 residues. V was trimmed by 3 bases and J by 1 base, leaving 10 bases between them. DNA for the CDR3: TGTGCCAGCAGTGATGACTACGGGTCCTACAATGAGCAGTTCTTC. This translates into CASSDDYGSYNEQFF.

This chain joins TRBV13 and TRBJ2-1, with D unresolved. With 0 bases removed from V and 1 base from J, the gap between germline ends came to 13 bases. The CDR3 is made up of 17 amino acids. In germline, CDR1 is PRHDT, CDR2 FYEKMQ (reference sequence). The CDR3 loop is CASSLGPIVESYNEQFF. CDR3 coding DNA: TGTGCCAGCAGCTTAGGCCCTATTGTCGAATCCTACAATGAGCAGTTCTTC.

The chain recombines TRBV12-3 or TRBV12-4 with TRBJ2-5; 13 bases agree with TRBD2. V lost 4 bases to trimming and J lost 2 bases; unmatched junction nucleotides: 10. This CDR3 contains 18 residues. The CDR3 here is CASSSGLAGAVGQETQYF. DNA of the CDR3: TGTGCCAGCAGTTCCGGACTAGCGGGAGCAGTTGGGCAAGAGACCCAGTACTTC.

The rearrangement links TRBV27 to TRBJ2-7, with TRBD2 as a possible D gene (6 bases). Germline CDR1 reads MNHEY; CDR2 reads SMNVEV (reference sequence). Trimming removed 2 bases at V and 3 bases at J, with 11 bases between. The CDR3 sequence is 14 residues long. CDR3: CASSLGLGLYEQYF. The DNA of the CDR3 is TGTGCCAGCAGTTTAGGGTTGGGACTCTACGAGCAGTACTTC.

The chain employs TRBV15 and TRBJ2-2, with D perhaps TRBD2 (5 bases). The CDR3 loop spans 13 amino acids. CDR1 LNHNV and CDR2 YYDKDF come from the germline V gene (reference sequence). The germline V and J ends were trimmed by 0 bases and 8 bases, with 7 bases remaining between them. The CDR3 loop reads CATSRDPGGELFF. In nucleotides, the CDR3 is TGTGCCACCAGCAGAGACCCGGGAGGGGAGCTGTTTTTT.

This clonotype has a handful of counts. This chain connects TRBV20-1 to TRBJ2-1, with 9 bases that match TRBD2. V lost 3 bases and J lost 6; bases outside the gene matches: 3. CDR3 length: 13 amino acids. Germline loops: CDR1 DFQATT, CDR2 SNEGSKA (reference sequence). CDR3 protein: CSARGREGNEQFF. CDR3 DNA sequence: TGCAGTGCTAGGGGGCGGGAGGGCAATGAGCAGTTCTTC.

The rearrangement uses TRBV29-1 and TRBJ2-3, with D possibly called TRBD1 or TRBD2 (5 bases each). Trimming cost V 4 bases and J 5 bases, with 13 bases left between them. This CDR3 is 13 amino acids long. Germline CDR1 and CDR2: SQVTM and ANQGSEA. CDR3 sequence (DNA): TGCAGCGTTGCCCCCGGGGCCGGAGATACGCAGTATTTT. This gives the protein CSVAPGAGDTQYF.

The chain links TRBV20-1 to TRBJ2-3; 10 bases are a match to TRBD2. Unmatched junction bases numbered 5, after V lost 2 bases and J lost 3 bases. In germline, CDR1 is DFQATT, CDR2 SNEGSKA (reference sequence). The CDR3 covers 15 residues. Here the CDR3 reads CSARTSGLATDTQYF. The CDR3 coding sequence is TGCAGTGCTAGAACCTCGGGACTAGCGACAGATACGCAGTATTTT.

V usage is TRBV19 and J usage is TRBJ2-1; D uncertain. The germline V and J ends were trimmed by 6 bases and 5 bases, with 5 bases remaining between them. Looked up from germline, CDR1 is LNHDA and CDR2 is SQIVND (reference sequence). The CDR3 consists of 11 residues. The DNA of the CDR3 is TGTGCCAGTAGGAATAACAATGAGCAGTTCTTC. Translation gives CASRNNNEQFF. The variable domain in full, with the rest retrieved from reference TRBV19 and TRBJ2-1, is DGGITQSPKYLFRKEGQNVTLSCEQNLNHDAMYWYRQDPGQGLRLIYYSQIVNDFQKGDIAEGYSVSREKKESFPLTVTSAQKNPTAFYLCASRNNNEQFFGPGTRLTVL.

The chain recombines TRBV18 with TRBJ1-2; tentatively, D is TRBD1 (5 bases). Trimming took off 0 bases at V and 3 bases at J, with 8 bases between the two ends. CDR3 length: 14 residues. The V gene's germline CDR1 is KGHSH and CDR2 LQKENI. CDR3 nucleotides: TGTGCCAGCTCACCACCGGCAGGGCACTATGGCTACACCTTC. Translating it yields CASSPPAGHYGYTF.

The V call is TRBV12-3 or TRBV12-4, the J call TRBJ1-5; D remains unclear. Trimming removed 4 bases at V and 7 bases at J, with 11 bases between. The CDR3 extends over 13 amino acids. CDR3 sequence: CASSSLGNQPQHF. CDR3 DNA: TGTGCCAGCAGTTCCCTCGGGAACCAGCCCCAGCATTTT.

This sequence joins TRBV20-1 and TRBJ2-6; D is unclear. The CDR3 consists of 14 residues. V shed 0 bases and J shed 2 bases, with 5 bases lying between them. Germline V lookup: CDR1 DFQATT, CDR2 SNEGSKA (reference sequence). CDR3 nucleotides: TGCAGTGCTAGAGAGGTTGCTGGGGCCAACGTCCTGACTTTC. As protein: CSAREVAGANVLTF.

This rearrangement joins TRBV10-2 to TRBJ2-7, with 11 bases lining up with TRBD1. The ends lost 3 bases at V and 2 bases at J; junction bases unmatched: 3. Per germline, CDR1 WSHSY and CDR2 SAAADI. This CDR3 spans 15 amino acids. CDR3 protein: CASSDSDRGPYEQYV. The CDR3 DNA sequence: TGCGCCAGCAGTGATTCGGACAGGGGGCCCTACGAGCAGTACGTC.

The chain joins TRBV12-3 or TRBV12-4 to TRBJ2-7; tentative D call: TRBD2 (5 bases). The V end was cut by 5 bases, the J end by 6 bases, with 20 bases between. CDR3 length equals 15 residues. CDR3 DNA: TGTGCCAGCAGTCCGACAACTAGTTCCCGGGGCGAGCAGTACTTC. Residues: CASSPTTSSRGEQYF.

This clonotype turned up a few times. The V gene is TRBV20-1, the J gene TRBJ1-2; no definite D call. The V and J ends lost 0 bases and 8 bases respectively, with 13 bases between them. The CDR3 is 13 amino acids. Germline assignment: CDR1 DFQATT and CDR2 SNEGSKA (reference sequence). Written as DNA, the CDR3 is TGCAGTGCTAGAGAGGAGCCCGAGGACGGCTACACCTTC. Translation: CSAREEPEDGYTF.

This chain links TRBV7-8 with TRBJ1-5, with 7 bases that match TRBD1. The trim removed 6 bases at V and 7 bases at J, leaving 15 bases unmatched. This CDR3 has 16 residues. The germline CDR1 and CDR2 sequences are SGHVS and FQNEAQ. CDR3 residues: CASSLQGKGARQPQHF. The CDR3, as DNA: TGTGCCAGCAGTTTACAGGGGAAGGGGGCAAGGCAGCCCCAGCATTTT. The full variable domain, completed using reference TRBV7-8 and TRBJ1-5, is GAGVSQSPRYKVAKRGQDVALRCDPISGHVSLFWYQQALGQGPEFLTYFQNEAQLDKSGLPSDRFFAERPEGSVSTLKIQRTQQEDSAVYLCASSLQGKGARQPQHFGDGTRLSIL.

This chain connects TRBV7-9 to TRBJ2-3; 8 nucleotides align to TRBD1. The germline gives CDR1 SEHNR, CDR2 FQNEAQ (reference sequence). Trimming removed 5 bases from V and 1 base from J; junction bases left unmatched: 5. The CDR3 is 15 residues long. The DNA for the CDR3 is TGTGCCAGCAGCGCAGGGGGCGCGGGCACAGATACGCAGTATTTT. As protein: CASSAGGAGTDTQYF.

CDR3 amino acids: CASSYLPRGKVTDTQYF. The CDR3, as DNA: TGTGCCAGCAGCTACCTCCCCAGGGGAAAGGTCACAGATACGCAGTATTTT. J is TRBJ2-3 and V is TRBV7-8; D is perhaps TRBD1 (6 bases). Between the trimmed V and J ends, which lost 4 bases and 2 bases, there was a span of 19 bases. The CDR3 runs to 17 residues. Germline CDR1 reads SGHVS; CDR2 reads FQNEAQ.

This chain connects TRBV18 to TRBJ2-1; D call uncertain. The germline V and J ends were trimmed by 3 bases and 8 bases, with 11 bases remaining between them. The length of the CDR3 is 13 residues. CDR1 and CDR2 (germline): KGHSH, LQKENI. The CDR3, as DNA: TGTGCCAGCTCACCCACCTTCGGATATGAGCAGTTCTTC. It yields the protein CASSPTFGYEQFF.

In this sample, this clonotype turned up a few times. The rearrangement joins TRBV6-2 or TRBV6-3 to TRBJ2-7; 8 bases align to TRBD1. V lost 2 bases, J lost 4 bases, and 4 bases stayed unmatched. Germline CDR1 MNHEY, CDR2 SVGEGT. The CDR3 consists of 14 residues. The DNA of the CDR3 is TGTGCCAGCAGTTACGGGACAGGAATATACGAGCAGTACGTC. It translates to CASSYGTGIYEQYV.

This chain joins TRBV3-1 and TRBJ1-2; 8 positions agree with TRBD1. Germline values: CDR1 LGHDT, CDR2 YNNKEL (reference sequence). The CDR3 covers 14 residues. The junction had 5 bases not matched to a gene; V was cut back by 1 base and J by 7 bases. DNA of the CDR3: TGTGCCAGCAGCCAAGTTAGGACAGGGAGTGGCTACACCTTC. Amino acids: CASSQVRTGSGYTF.

The rearrangement uses TRBV6-2 or TRBV6-3 and TRBJ1-5; no firm D call. The CDR3 consists of 14 residues. V gave up 2 bases and J gave up 4 bases, with 9 bases separating them. CDR1 and CDR2 from the germline V gene are MNHEY and SVGEGT. The chain's CDR3 is CASSYGRLNQPQHF. DNA of the CDR3: TGTGCCAGCAGTTACGGACGGTTAAATCAGCCCCAGCATTTT.

This clonotype was seen more than once but under ten times. This rearrangement joins TRBV9 to TRBJ2-5; 7 bases fit TRBD2. This CDR3 comprises 15 residues. Germline loops: CDR1 SGDLS, CDR2 YYNGEE. Trimming at V came to 0 bases and at J to 4 bases, leaving 6 bases not matched to a gene. The CDR3 spells CASSVAKGRGETQYF. Here the CDR3 DNA reads TGTGCCAGCAGCGTAGCGAAGGGGAGGGGAGAGACCCAGTACTTC. Variable domain in full (rest from reference TRBV9 and TRBJ2-5): DSGVTQTPKHLITATGQRVTLRCSPRSGDLSVYWYQQSLDQGLQFLIQYYNGEERAKGNILERFSAQQFPDLHSELNLSSLELGDSALYFCASSVAKGRGETQYFGPGTRLLVL.

This clonotype turned up a few times. The chain recombines TRBV7-2 with TRBJ2-3, with 8 positions matching TRBD2. The CDR3 loop spans 16 amino acids. Germline V gene data show CDR1 as SGHTA and CDR2 as FQGNSA. Losses at the gene ends were 0 bases for V and 2 bases for J; bases not matched to a gene: 4. The CDR3 region is CASSLALAGYTDTQYF. The CDR3 nucleotides are TGTGCCAGCAGCTTAGCTCTAGCGGGTTACACAGATACGCAGTATTTT. Full variable domain (remainder filled in from reference TRBV7-2 and TRBJ2-3): GAGVSQSPSNKVTEKGKDVELRCDPISGHTALYWYRQSLGQGLEFLIYFQGNSAPDKSGLPSDRFSAERTGGSVSTLTIQRTQQEDSAVYLCASSLALAGYTDTQYFGPGTRLTVL.

DNA for the CDR3: TGTGCCAGCAGCTTGGTTGGTAGGCCCTGGGAGCCCCAGCATTTT. Protein product: CASSLVGRPWEPQHF. The chain combines TRBV11-2 with TRBJ1-5; no firm D call. Germline assignment: CDR1 SGHAT and CDR2 FQNNGV. Trimming stripped 3 bases from V and 8 bases from J, with 17 bases between. CDR3 length equals 15 residues. Full variable domain (rest looked up from reference TRBV11-2 and TRBJ1-5): EAGVAQSPRYKIIEKRQSVAFWCNPISGHATLYWYQQILGQGPKLLIQFQNNGVVDDSQLPKDRFSAERLKGVDSTLKIQPAKLEDSAVYLCASSLVGRPWEPQHFGDGTRLSIL.

This clonotype was seen a single time. V usage is TRBV6-4 and J usage is TRBJ2-2; perhaps TRBD1 as D (6 bases). Trimming removed 8 bases from V and 2 bases from J, with 18 bases in between. This CDR3 comprises 16 residues. CDR1 is MRHNA, CDR2 SNTAGT, per germline. DNA of the CDR3: TGTGCCAGCGAACCCCAGGCAGGGGCCAACACCGGGGAGCTGTTTTTT. This gives the protein CASEPQAGANTGELFF.

This clonotype was found a few times. The chain is built from TRBV20-1 and TRBJ1-2; no firm D call. The V and J ends lost 3 bases and 4 bases respectively, with 9 bases between them. The CDR3 contains 12 residues. The germline gives CDR1 DFQATT, CDR2 SNEGSKA (reference sequence). Written as DNA, the CDR3 is TGCAGTGCTAGCCCCGACATCTATGGCTACACCTTC. It translates to CSASPDIYGYTF.

This clonotype was seen more than once but under ten times. The CDR3 spells CASDGTGNTGELFF. The CDR3 coding sequence is TGTGCCAGCGACGGGACGGGGAACACCGGGGAGCTGTTTTTT. J is TRBJ2-2 and V is TRBV2; either TRBD1 or TRBD2 may fit D (5 bases each). The germline CDR1 and CDR2 sequences are SNHLY and FYNNEI. V dropped 8 bases and J dropped 1 base, with 11 bases sitting between them. This CDR3 is built from 14 residues.

The V and J genes are TRBV7-3 and TRBJ2-3; 9 bases match TRBD2. Germline values: CDR1 SGHTA, CDR2 FQGTGA. The CDR3 runs 19 residues. With 0 bases clipped from V and 5 bases from J, the junction kept 15 bases outside the gene matches. The DNA for the CDR3 is TGTGCCAGCAGCTTAACGTTTAGTGGAGCGGGGGGCCCCCAAGATACGCAGTATTTT. This translates into CASSLTFSGAGGPQDTQYF.